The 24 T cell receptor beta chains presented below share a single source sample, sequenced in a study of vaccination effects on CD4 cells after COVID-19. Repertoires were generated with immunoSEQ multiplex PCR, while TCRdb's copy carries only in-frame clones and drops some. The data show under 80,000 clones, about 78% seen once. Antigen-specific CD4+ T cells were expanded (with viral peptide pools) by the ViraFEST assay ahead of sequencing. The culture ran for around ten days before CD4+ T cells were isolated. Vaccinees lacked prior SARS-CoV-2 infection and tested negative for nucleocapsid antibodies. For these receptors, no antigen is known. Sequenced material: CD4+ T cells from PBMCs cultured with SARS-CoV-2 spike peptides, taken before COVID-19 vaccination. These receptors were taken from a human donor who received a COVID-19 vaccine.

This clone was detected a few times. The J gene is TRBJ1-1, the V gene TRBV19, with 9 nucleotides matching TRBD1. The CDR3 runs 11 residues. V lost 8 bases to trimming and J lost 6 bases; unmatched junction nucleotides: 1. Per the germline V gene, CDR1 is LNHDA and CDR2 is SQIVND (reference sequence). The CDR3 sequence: CASRQGAEAFF. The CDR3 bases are TGTGCCAGTCGACAGGGGGCTGAAGCTTTCTTT.

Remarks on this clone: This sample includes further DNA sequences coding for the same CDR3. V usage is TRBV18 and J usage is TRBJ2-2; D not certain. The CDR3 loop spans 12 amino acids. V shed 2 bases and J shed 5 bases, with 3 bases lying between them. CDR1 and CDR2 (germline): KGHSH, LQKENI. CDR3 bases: TGTGCCAGCTCACCAAGGACCGGGGAGCTGTTTTTT. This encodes CASSPRTGELFF.

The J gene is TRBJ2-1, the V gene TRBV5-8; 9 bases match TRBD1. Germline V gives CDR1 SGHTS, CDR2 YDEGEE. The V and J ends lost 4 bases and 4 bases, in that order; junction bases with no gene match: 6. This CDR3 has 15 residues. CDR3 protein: CASSVGTGTYNEQFF. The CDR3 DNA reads TGTGCCAGCAGCGTCGGGACAGGGACTTACAATGAGCAGTTCTTC.

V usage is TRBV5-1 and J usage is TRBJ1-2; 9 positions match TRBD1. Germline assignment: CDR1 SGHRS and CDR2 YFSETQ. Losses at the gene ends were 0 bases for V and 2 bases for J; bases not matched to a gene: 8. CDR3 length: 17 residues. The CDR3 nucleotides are TGCGCCAGCAGCTTGGTTGCGGGGACAGGGTGGAACTATGGCTACACCTTC. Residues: CASSLVAGTGWNYGYTF.

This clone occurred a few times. The CDR3 region has the DNA TGTGCCAGCAGTTGGGTAGGGCTAGCCAAAAACATTCAGTACTTC. Translating it yields CASSWVGLAKNIQYF. The chain combines TRBV6-2 or TRBV6-3 with TRBJ2-4; the D is unclear. The CDR3 runs 15 residues. The V and J ends lost 4 bases and 0 bases respectively, with 10 bases between them. Per germline, CDR1 MNHEY and CDR2 SVGEGT.

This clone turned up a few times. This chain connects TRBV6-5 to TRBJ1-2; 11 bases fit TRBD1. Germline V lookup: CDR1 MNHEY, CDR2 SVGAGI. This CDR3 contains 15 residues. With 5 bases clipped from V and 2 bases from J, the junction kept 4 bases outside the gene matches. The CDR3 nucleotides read TGTGCCAGCAGTCCGGGGACAGGGGGGAACTATGGCTACACCTTC. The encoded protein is CASSPGTGGNYGYTF.

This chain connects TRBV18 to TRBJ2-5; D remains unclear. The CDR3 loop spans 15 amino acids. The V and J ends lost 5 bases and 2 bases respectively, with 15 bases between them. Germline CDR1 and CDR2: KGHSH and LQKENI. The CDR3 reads CASSNGIGFQETQYF. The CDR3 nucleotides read TGTGCCAGCTCAAATGGGATTGGCTTTCAAGAGACCCAGTACTTC.

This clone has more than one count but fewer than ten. DNA for the CDR3: TGTGCCAGCAGCTTAGCGAAAACAGCCAGTAACTATGGCTACACCTTC. Its translation is CASSLAKTASNYGYTF. The gene calls are TRBV7-9 and TRBJ1-2, with unresolved D. Germline loops: CDR1 SEHNR, CDR2 FQNEAQ (reference sequence). V shed 0 bases and J shed 1 base, with 12 bases lying between them. This CDR3 spans 16 amino acids.

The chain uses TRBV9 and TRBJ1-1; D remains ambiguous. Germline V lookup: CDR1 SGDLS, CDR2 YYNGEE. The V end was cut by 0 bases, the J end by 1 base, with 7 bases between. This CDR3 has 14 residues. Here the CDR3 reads CASSVAGQNTEAFF. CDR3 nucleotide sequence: TGTGCCAGCAGCGTAGCTGGGCAGAACACTGAAGCTTTCTTT.

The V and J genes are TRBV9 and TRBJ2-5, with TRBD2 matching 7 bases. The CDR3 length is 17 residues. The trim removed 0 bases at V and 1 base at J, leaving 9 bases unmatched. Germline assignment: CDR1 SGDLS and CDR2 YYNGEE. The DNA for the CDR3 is TGTGCCAGCAGCGTAGGGTCAATGGGCGGGGGCCAAGAGACCCAGTACTTC. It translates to CASSVGSMGGGQETQYF.

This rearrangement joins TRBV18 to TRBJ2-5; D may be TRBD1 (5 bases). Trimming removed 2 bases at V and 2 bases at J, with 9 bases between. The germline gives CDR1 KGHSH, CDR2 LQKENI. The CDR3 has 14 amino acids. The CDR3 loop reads CASSPLDTQETQYF. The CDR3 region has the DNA TGTGCCAGCTCACCATTGGACACACAAGAGACCCAGTACTTC.

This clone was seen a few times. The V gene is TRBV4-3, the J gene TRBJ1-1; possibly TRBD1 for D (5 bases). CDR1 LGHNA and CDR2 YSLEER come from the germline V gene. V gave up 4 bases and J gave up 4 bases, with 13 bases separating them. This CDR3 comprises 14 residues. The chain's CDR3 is CASSPSPGFTEAFF. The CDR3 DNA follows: TGCGCCAGCAGCCCAAGCCCAGGGTTCACTGAAGCTTTCTTT.

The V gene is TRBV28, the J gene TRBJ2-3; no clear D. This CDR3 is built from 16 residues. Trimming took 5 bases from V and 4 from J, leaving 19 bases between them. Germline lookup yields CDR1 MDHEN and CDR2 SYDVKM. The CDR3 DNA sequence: TGTGCCAGCAGTAACTATACTCCTGTTGGCGCAGATACGCAGTATTTT. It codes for CASSNYTPVGADTQYF. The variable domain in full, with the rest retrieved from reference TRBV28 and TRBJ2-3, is DVKVTQSSRYLVKRTGEKVFLECVQDMDHENMFWYRQDPGLGLRLIYFSYDVKMKEKGDIPEGYSVSREKKERFSLILESASTNQTSMYLCASSNYTPVGADTQYFGPGTRLTVL.

CDR3 residues: CASSRAGWGDTQYF. As DNA, the CDR3 is TGCGCCAGCTCGCGGGCAGGGTGGGGAGATACGCAGTATTTT. V and J are TRBV10-2 and TRBJ2-3; perhaps D is TRBD1 or TRBD2 (5 bases each). Trimming removed 8 bases from V and 5 bases from J, with 17 bases in between. Looked up from germline, CDR1 is WSHSY and CDR2 is SAAADI. The CDR3 is 14 residues long.

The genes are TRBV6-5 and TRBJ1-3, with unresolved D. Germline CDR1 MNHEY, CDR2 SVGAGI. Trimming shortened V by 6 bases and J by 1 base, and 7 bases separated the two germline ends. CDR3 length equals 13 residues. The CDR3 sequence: CASRSPSGNTIYF. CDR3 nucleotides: TGTGCCAGCAGAAGCCCATCTGGAAACACCATATATTTT.

The CDR3 here is CASSSRGEKLFF. CDR3 nucleotides: TGCGCCAGCAGTTCCAGGGGAGAAAAACTGTTTTTT. The rearrangement joins TRBV5-1 to TRBJ1-4; D might be TRBD1 (6 bases). V was shortened by 5 bases and J by 8 bases, with 10 bases between the two germline ends. There are 12 residues in the CDR3. Germline CDR1 and CDR2: SGHRS and YFSETQ. The full variable domain, with the rest looked up from reference TRBV5-1 and TRBJ1-4, is KAGVTQTPRYLIKTRGQQVTLSCSPISGHRSVSWYQQTPGQGLQFLFEYFSETQRNKGNFPGRFSGRQFSNSRSEMNVSTLELGDSALYLCASSSRGEKLFFGSGTQLSVL.

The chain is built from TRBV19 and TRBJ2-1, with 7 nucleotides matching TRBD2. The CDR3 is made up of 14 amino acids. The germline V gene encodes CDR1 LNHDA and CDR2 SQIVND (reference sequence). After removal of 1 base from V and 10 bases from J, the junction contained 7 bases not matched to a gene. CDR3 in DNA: TGTGCCAGTAGTATAGGGGGGAGGGTGGGGGAGCAGTTCTTC. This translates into CASSIGGRVGEQFF.

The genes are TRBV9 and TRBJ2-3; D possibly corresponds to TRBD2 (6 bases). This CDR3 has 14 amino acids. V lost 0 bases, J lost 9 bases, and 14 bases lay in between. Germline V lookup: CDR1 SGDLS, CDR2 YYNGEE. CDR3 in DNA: TGTGCCAGCAGCGTAGTGTCCGGGGGTGGGACGCAGTATTTT. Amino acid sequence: CASSVVSGGGTQYF. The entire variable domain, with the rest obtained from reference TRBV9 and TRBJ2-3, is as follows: DSGVTQTPKHLITATGQRVTLRCSPRSGDLSVYWYQQSLDQGLQFLIQYYNGEERAKGNILERFSAQQFPDLHSELNLSSLELGDSALYFCASSVVSGGGTQYFGPGTRLTVL.

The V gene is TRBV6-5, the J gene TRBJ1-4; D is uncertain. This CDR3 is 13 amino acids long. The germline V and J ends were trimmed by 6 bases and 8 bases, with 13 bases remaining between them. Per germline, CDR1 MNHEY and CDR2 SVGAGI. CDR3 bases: TGTGCCAGCAGCCCCCCGAAGTCCGAAAAACTGTTTTTT. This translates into CASSPPKSEKLFF.

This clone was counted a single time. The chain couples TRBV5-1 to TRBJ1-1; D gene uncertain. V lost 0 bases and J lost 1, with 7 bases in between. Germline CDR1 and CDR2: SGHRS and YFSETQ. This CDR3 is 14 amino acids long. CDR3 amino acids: CASSLVPANTEAFF. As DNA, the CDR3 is TGCGCCAGCAGCTTGGTTCCAGCGAACACTGAAGCTTTCTTT.

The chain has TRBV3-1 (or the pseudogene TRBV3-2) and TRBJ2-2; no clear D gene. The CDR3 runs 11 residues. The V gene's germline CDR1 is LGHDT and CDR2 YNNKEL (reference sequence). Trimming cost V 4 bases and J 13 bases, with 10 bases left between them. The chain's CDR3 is CASSRQGGLFF. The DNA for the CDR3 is TGTGCCAGCAGCCGTCAAGGTGGGCTGTTTTTT.

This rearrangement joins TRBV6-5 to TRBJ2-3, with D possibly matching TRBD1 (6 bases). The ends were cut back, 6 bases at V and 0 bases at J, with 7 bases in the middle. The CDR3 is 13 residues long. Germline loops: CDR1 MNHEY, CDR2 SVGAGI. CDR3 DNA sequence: TGTGCCAGCAGAGGGGGTAGCACAGATACGCAGTATTTT. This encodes CASRGGSTDTQYF.

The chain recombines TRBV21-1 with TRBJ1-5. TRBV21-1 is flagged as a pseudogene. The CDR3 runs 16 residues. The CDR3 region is CASSKVPGNEYQPQHF. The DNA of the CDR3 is TGTGCCAGCAGCAAAGTCCCGGGGAACGAATATCAGCCCCAGCATTTT.

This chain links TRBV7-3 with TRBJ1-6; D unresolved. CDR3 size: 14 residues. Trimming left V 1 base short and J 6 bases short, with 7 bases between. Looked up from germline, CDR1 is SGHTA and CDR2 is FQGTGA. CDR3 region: CASSLRESNSPLHF. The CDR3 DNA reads TGTGCCAGCAGCTTAAGGGAAAGTAATTCACCCCTCCACTTT.